This T cell receptor beta chain was sequenced for a study of breast tumors, draining lymph nodes, adjacent tissues. TCRdb re-called the multiplex PCR reads with MiXCR, one entry per CDR3 protein. The sample records roughly 220,000 distinct CDR3 sequences, roughly a third being singletons. The V end lost 5 bases, the J end lost 3 bases, and 16 bases lay between the germline ends. Looked up from germline, CDR1 is SGHAT and CDR2 is FQNNGV. This CDR3 spans 15 amino acids. This clonotype has ten or more counts. Breast cancer patients provided tissue from their axillary draining lymph nodes. The clonotype was recovered from a female donor with breast cancer. Some clones in this sample may be carry-over from other donors' samples. The chain couples TRBV11-2 to TRBJ2-5; TRBD2 might be the D (6 bases). The sample was axillary lymph node tissue. CDR3: CASSDGGFREETQYF. The CDR3 DNA follows: TGTGCCAGCAGCGACGGGGGATTCCGAGAAGAGACCCAGTACTTC.